The text below deals with one T cell receptor beta chain. Its antigen is currently unknown. This sample was included in a study of cytomegalovirus exposure and HLA in healthy donors. Overall study findings and caveats: The authors considered a cluster of highly shared sequence variants likely to be a sequencing artifact. In an earlier analysis, productive rearrangement rates for most beta V segments clustered near 87% or 30%. Rare TCR sequences dominated, though some public TCRs recurred in many donors.

Germline assignment: CDR1 SGHDT and CDR2 YYEEEE. Trimming cost V 4 bases and J 3 bases; bases outside gene matches: 6. CDR3 size: 15 residues. Vbeta (60) and Jbeta (13) primers were used in the PCR. Using immunoSEQ multiplex PCR, the repertoire was profiled, and TCRdb retains in-frame clones only, with some absent. The data show about 260,000 clones, with more than 55% seen just once and approximately 2.5% held by the top ten. This sequence joins TRBV5-6 and TRBJ1-4, with TRBD1 matching 7 bases. The TCR originated in a female donor in good health and CMV-seronegative. Material for sequencing was PBMCs. CDR3 coding DNA: TGTGCCAGCAGCCCGCCGGGACAGTCTAATGAAAAACTGTTTTTT. Its protein product is CASSPPGQSNEKLFF.